These 16 T cell receptor beta chains came from one sample sequenced in a study of T cell responses to AZD1222 COVID-19 vaccine. Produced via immunoSEQ multiplex PCR; TCRdb's table is partial and in-frame only. The table has over 85,000 clones, around nine tenths seen once; the top ten hold 15%. Source: peripheral blood, taken 28 days after the second AZD1222 dose. All receptors come from an adult who received the AZD1222 COVID-19 vaccine.

This chain joins TRBV7-2 and TRBJ1-2, with D possibly matching TRBD1 (5 bases). This CDR3 comprises 16 residues. Germline CDR1 is SGHTA and CDR2 is FQGNSA. V was shortened by 1 base and J by 7 bases, with 19 bases between the two germline ends. DNA of the CDR3: TGTGCCAGCAGCTTAGGCCAGGGCATGATTCAGGGTGGCTACACCTTC. Protein: CASSLGQGMIQGGYTF.

Only one count was recorded for this clone. The gene calls are TRBV5-1 and TRBJ1-4; D gene ambiguous. V lost 0 bases and J lost 2, with 11 bases in between. CDR1 and CDR2 (germline): SGHRS, YFSETQ. The CDR3 totals 16 residues. CDR3 nucleotide sequence: TGCGCCAGCAGCTTGGCCCGGCGAGTGACTAATGAAAAACTGTTTTTT. This gives the protein CASSLARRVTNEKLFF.

The chain employs TRBV6-5 and TRBJ2-3, with 11 bases that match TRBD2. The CDR3 has 15 residues. Germline V CDR1 and CDR2: MNHEY, SVGAGI. The V gene end was trimmed by 6 bases and the J gene end by 2 bases; junction bases not matched to a gene: 4. This CDR3 reads CASRPSGGYTDTQYF. CDR3 sequence (DNA): TGTGCCAGCAGGCCTAGCGGGGGGTACACAGATACGCAGTATTTT.

Remarks on this clone: Other DNA sequences within the sample encode an identical CDR3. This chain uses TRBV7-8 with TRBJ1-1, with unresolved D. Germline V CDR1 and CDR2: SGHVS, FQNEAQ. CDR3 length equals 13 residues. V was shortened by 1 base and J by 1 base, with 4 bases between the two germline ends. CDR3 bases: TGTGCCAGCAGCTTAGGACAGAACACTGAAGCTTTCTTT. Its translation is CASSLGQNTEAFF.

The rearrangement uses TRBV19 and TRBJ2-5; 8 bases are shared with TRBD2. The germline CDR1 and CDR2 sequences are LNHDA and SQIVND (reference sequence). This CDR3 has 14 amino acids. J gave up 5 bases and V 5 bases, and 7 bases lay outside the gene matches. The CDR3 DNA sequence: TGTGCCAGTAGTCCGGGACTAGAAATGGAGACCCAGTACTTC. Its protein is CASSPGLEMETQYF.

The rearrangement uses TRBV10-2 and TRBJ1-6; D is uncertain. CDR1 is WSHSY, CDR2 SAAADI, per germline. The CDR3 contains 14 residues. The V end lost 11 bases, the J end lost 3 bases, and 14 bases lay between the germline ends. CDR3 in amino acids: CAGRLGNYNSPLHF. The CDR3 region has the DNA TGCGCCGGCCGACTCGGGAACTATAATTCACCCCTCCACTTT.

This sequence joins TRBV6-5 and TRBJ2-2; no clear D gene. V was cut by 7 bases and J by 0 bases, with 6 bases left in between. In germline, CDR1 is MNHEY, CDR2 SVGAGI. CDR3 size: 13 residues. Written as DNA, the CDR3 is TGTGCCAGCACCCGCGCGAACACCGGGGAGCTGTTTTTT. Translating gives CASTRANTGELFF.

V and J are TRBV10-3 and TRBJ2-3; TRBD1 might be the D (7 bases). V was trimmed by 6 bases and J by 2 bases, leaving 21 bases between them. This CDR3 has 17 amino acids. In germline, CDR1 is ENHRY, CDR2 SYGVKD. The CDR3 region has the DNA TGTGCCATCAGCTACCCCCGCAGGGGGGTATCCACAGATACGCAGTATTTT. This translates into CAISYPRRGVSTDTQYF.

This chain connects TRBV7-2 to TRBJ1-1; D is unresolved. The CDR3 runs to 13 residues. V shed 0 bases and J shed 4 bases, with 6 bases lying between them. Looked up from germline, CDR1 is SGHTA and CDR2 is FQGNSA. CDR3: CASSLALSTEAFF. The CDR3 nucleotides are TGTGCCAGCAGCTTAGCGCTAAGCACTGAAGCTTTCTTT.

This chain links TRBV19 with TRBJ1-2; weak D call: TRBD1 (5 bases). CDR3 length equals 16 residues. CDR1 and CDR2 from the germline V gene are LNHDA and SQIVND (reference sequence). Trimming took off 2 bases at V and 4 bases at J, with 17 bases between the two ends. CDR3 DNA: TGTGCCAGTAGTATAATGAGGGGCCGCCCTAGCTATGGCTACACCTTC. As protein: CASSIMRGRPSYGYTF.

Only one count was recorded for this clone. The chain has TRBV4-1 and TRBJ1-5; possible D gene TRBD1, 5 bases. The CDR3 sequence is 15 residues long. The V gene's germline CDR1 is MGHRA and CDR2 YSYEKL. The germline V and J ends were trimmed by 1 base and 2 bases, with 9 bases remaining between them. The CDR3, as DNA: TGCGCCAGCAGCCAAGGCCCGGGGGGCAATCAGCCCCAGCATTTT. Residues: CASSQGPGGNQPQHF.

This chain links TRBV2 with TRBJ1-5, with D unresolved. CDR3 length: 15 amino acids. The ends were cut back, 3 bases at V and 2 bases at J, with 11 bases in the middle. The germline V gene has CDR1 SNHLY and CDR2 FYNNEI. In DNA, the CDR3 is TGTGCCAGCAGTGATAACCTCGCCGGCAATCAGCCCCAGCATTTT. This sequence encodes CASSDNLAGNQPQHF.

The V gene is TRBV6-4, the J gene TRBJ2-4; D tentatively reads TRBD1 or TRBD2 (5 bases each). The germline gives CDR1 MRHNA, CDR2 SNTAGT. The CDR3 spans 14 residues. With 3 bases removed from V and 8 bases from J, the gap between germline ends came to 14 bases. The CDR3 nucleotides are TGTGCCAGCAGTGAAGGACCCGGGGCAGACATTCAGTACTTC. Its protein product is CASSEGPGADIQYF.

The chain carries TRBV7-9 and TRBJ1-2; 12 bases fit TRBD1. In germline, CDR1 is SEHNR, CDR2 FQNEAQ (reference sequence). CDR3 size: 15 residues. V lost 7 bases to trimming and J lost 12 bases; unmatched junction nucleotides: 15. In nucleotides, the CDR3 is TGTGCCAGCACCCCCTGGGGGACAGGGGGCCCTGGGCACACCTTC. It translates to CASTPWGTGGPGHTF. Combining the CDR3 with reference TRBV7-9 and TRBJ1-2 gives the whole variable domain DTGVSQNPRHKITKRGQNVTFRCDPISEHNRLYWYRQTLGQGPEFLTYFQNEAQLEKSRLLSDRFSAERPKGSFSTLEIQRTEQGDSAMYLCASTPWGTGGPGHTFGSGTRLTVV.

The rearrangement uses TRBV3-1 (or the pseudogene TRBV3-2) and TRBJ1-3; D gene ambiguous. The germline CDR1 and CDR2 sequences are LGHDT and YNNKEL (reference sequence). The CDR3 has 13 amino acids. With 6 bases removed from V and 1 base from J, the gap between germline ends came to 7 bases. CDR3 nucleotide sequence: TGTGCCAGCAGATACGGATCTGGAAACACCATATATTTT. Translating gives CASRYGSGNTIYF.

CDR3 bases: TGCGCCAGCAGCGGCGGAAGGGAGGGTTCACCCCTCCACTTT. Its translation is CASSGGREGSPLHF. V is TRBV5-1 and J is TRBJ1-6; D gene unclear. Germline-derived CDR1 and CDR2 are SGHRS and YFSETQ. V was pared by 4 bases and J by 9 bases, with 14 bases between. The CDR3 loop spans 14 amino acids.